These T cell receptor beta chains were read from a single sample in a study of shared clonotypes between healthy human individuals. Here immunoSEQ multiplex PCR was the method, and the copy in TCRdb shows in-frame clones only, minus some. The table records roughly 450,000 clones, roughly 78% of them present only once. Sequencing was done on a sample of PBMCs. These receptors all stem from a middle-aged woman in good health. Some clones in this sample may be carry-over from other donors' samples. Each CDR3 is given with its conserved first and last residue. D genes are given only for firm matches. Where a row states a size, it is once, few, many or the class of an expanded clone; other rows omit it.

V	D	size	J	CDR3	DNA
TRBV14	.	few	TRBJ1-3	CASSRYGGSGNTIYF	TGTGCCAGCAGCCGTTACGGGGGGTCTGGAAACACCATATATTTT
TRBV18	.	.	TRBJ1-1	CASSPGTGNTEAFF	TGTGCCAGCTCACCTGGGACGGGAAACACTGAAGCTTTCTTT
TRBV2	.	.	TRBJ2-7	CASRRVGYYEQYF	TGTGCCAGCAGAAGAGTGGGTTACTACGAGCAGTACTTC
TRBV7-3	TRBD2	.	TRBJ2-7	CASAERGSSYEQYF	TGTGCGTCGGCCGAGCGGGGTAGCTCCTACGAGCAGTACTTC
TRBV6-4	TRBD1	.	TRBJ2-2	CASSRQGGGELFF	TGTGCCAGCAGCCGACAGGGCGGCGGGGAGCTGTTTTTT
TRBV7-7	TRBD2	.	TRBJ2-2	CASSLRLAGQNTGELFF	TGTGCTAGCAGCCTAAGACTAGCGGGGCAAAACACCGGGGAGCTGTTTTTT
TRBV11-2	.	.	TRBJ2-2	CASSSETGELFF	TGTGCCAGCAGCTCAGAAACCGGGGAGCTGTTTTTT
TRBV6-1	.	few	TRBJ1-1	CASSEYGRGTEAFF	TGTGCCAGCAGTGAATACGGCAGAGGTACTGAAGCTTTCTTT
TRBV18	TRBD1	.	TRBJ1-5	CASSPAQGGDQPQHF	TGTGCCAGCTCACCGGCCCAGGGGGGCGATCAGCCCCAGCATTTT
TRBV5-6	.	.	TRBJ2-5	CASSTPTDRVVGETQYF	TGTGCCAGCAGCACCCCTACTGACAGAGTAGTGGGAGAGACCCAGTACTTC
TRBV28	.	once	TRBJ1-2	CASSLYGSDGYTF	TGTGCCAGCAGTTTATACGGGAGCGATGGCTACACCTTC
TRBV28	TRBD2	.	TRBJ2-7	CASTQRLAGTYEQYF	TGTGCCAGCACCCAACGACTAGCGGGAACCTACGAGCAGTACTTC
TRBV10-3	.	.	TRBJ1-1	CAISESGVEGTEAFF	TGTGCCATCAGTGAGTCCGGGGTAGAGGGGACTGAAGCTTTCTTT
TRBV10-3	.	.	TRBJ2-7	CAISESVGEFSHEQYF	TGTGCCATCAGTGAGTCGGTGGGGGAGTTTTCCCACGAGCAGTACTTC
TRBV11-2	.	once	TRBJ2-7	CASSPGARIYEQYF	TGTGCCAGCAGCCCGGGGGCCAGGATCTACGAGCAGTACTTC
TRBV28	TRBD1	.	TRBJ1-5	CASRQGDRGSNQPQHF	TGTGCCAGCAGACAGGGGGACAGGGGAAGCAATCAGCCCCAGCATTTT
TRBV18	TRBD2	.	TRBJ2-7	CASSPLGGRERSYEQYF	TGTGCCAGCTCACCACTCGGCGGGAGGGAAAGGTCCTACGAGCAGTACTTC
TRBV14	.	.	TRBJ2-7	CASSPLGGYSYEQYF	TGTGCCAGCAGCCCCCTGGGCGGATACTCCTACGAGCAGTACTTC
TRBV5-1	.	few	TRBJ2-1	CASSLESSGAYNEQFF	TGCGCCAGCAGCTTGGAGTCTAGTGGGGCTTACAATGAGCAGTTCTTC
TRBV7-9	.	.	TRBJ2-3	CASSLLSTDTQYF	TGTGCCAGCAGCTTACTTAGCACAGATACGCAGTATTTT
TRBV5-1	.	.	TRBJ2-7	CASSLVQGGYEQYF	TGCGCCAGCAGCTTGGTACAGGGAGGCTACGAGCAGTACTTC
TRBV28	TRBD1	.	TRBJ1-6	CASSLIDRDNSPLHF	TGTGCCAGCAGTTTAATAGACAGGGATAATTCACCCCTCCACTTT
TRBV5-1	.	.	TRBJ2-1	CASSYRMDNEQFF	TGCGCCAGCAGTTACAGGATGGACAATGAGCAGTTCTTC
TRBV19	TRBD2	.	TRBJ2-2	CASMGTSGPSFGELFF	TGTGCCAGTATGGGGACTAGCGGGCCAAGTTTCGGGGAGCTGTTTTTT
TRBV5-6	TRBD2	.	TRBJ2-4	CASSLAGTSGRWNIQYF	TGTGCCAGCAGCTTGGCCGGGACTAGCGGGAGATGGAACATTCAGTACTTC
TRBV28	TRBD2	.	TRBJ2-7	CATLGGFSFEQYF	TGTGCCACCCTGGGGGGGTTTTCCTTCGAGCAGTACTTC